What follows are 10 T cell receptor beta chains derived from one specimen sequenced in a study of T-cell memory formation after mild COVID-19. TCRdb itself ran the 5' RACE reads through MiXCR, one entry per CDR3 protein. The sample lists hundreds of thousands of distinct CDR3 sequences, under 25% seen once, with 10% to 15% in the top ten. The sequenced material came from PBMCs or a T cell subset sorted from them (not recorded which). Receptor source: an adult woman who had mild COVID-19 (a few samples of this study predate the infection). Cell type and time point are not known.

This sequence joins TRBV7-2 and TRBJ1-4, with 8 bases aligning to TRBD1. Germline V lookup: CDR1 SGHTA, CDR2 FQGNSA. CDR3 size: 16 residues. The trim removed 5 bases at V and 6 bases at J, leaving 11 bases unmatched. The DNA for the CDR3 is TGTGCCAGCAGCCCACAACATACAGGGGGGTATGAAAAACTGTTTTTT. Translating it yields CASSPQHTGGYEKLFF. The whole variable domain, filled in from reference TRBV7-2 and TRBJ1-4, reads GAGVSQSPSNKVTEKGKDVELRCDPISGHTALYWYRQSLGQGLEFLIYFQGNSAPDKSGLPSDRFSAERTGGSVSTLTIQRTQQEDSAVYLCASSPQHTGGYEKLFFGSGTQLSVL.

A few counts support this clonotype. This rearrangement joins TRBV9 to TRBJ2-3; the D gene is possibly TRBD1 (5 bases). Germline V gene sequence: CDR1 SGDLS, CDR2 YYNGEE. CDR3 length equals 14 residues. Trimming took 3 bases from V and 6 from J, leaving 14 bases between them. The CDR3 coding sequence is TGTGCCAGCAGCGGCAGGCGACCAGGGGATACGCAGTATTTT. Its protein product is CASSGRRPGDTQYF.

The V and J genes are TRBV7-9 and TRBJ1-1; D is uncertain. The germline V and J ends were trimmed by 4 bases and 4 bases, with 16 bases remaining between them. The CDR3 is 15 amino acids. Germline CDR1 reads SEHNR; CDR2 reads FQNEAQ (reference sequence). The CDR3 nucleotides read TGTGCCAGCAGCTCCGCCCTCGTAGGGATCACTGAAGCTTTCTTT. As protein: CASSSALVGITEAFF. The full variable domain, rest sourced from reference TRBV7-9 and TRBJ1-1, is DTGVSQNPRHKITKRGQNVTFRCDPISEHNRLYWYRQTLGQGPEFLTYFQNEAQLEKSRLLSDRFSAERPKGSFSTLEIQRTEQGDSAMYLCASSSALVGITEAFFGQGTRLTVV.

CDR3 sequence reads: CASSHTPSVLTF. The DNA of the CDR3 is TGTGCCAGCAGCCACACTCCTTCCGTCCTGACTTTC. This chain uses TRBV3-1 with TRBJ2-6; no definite D call. Deletions cut 3 bases from V and 12 bases from J, with 9 bases between. CDR1 and CDR2 (germline): LGHDT, YNNKEL (reference sequence). The CDR3 is made up of 12 amino acids. The full variable domain, in which reference TRBV3-1 and TRBJ2-6 provide the parts outside the CDR3, is DTAVSQTPKYLVTQMGNDKSIKCEQNLGHDTMYWYKQDSKKFLKIMFSYNNKELIINETVPNRFSPKSPDKAHLNLHINSLELGDSAVYFCASSHTPSVLTFGAGSRLTVL.

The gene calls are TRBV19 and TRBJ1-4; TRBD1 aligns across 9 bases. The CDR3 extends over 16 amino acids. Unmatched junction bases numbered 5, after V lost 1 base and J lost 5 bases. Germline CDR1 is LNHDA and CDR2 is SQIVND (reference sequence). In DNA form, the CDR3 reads TGTGCCAGTAGTATAGGTATCGGGACAGGGAATGAAAAACTGTTTTTT. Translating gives CASSIGIGTGNEKLFF. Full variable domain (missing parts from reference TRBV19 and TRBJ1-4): DGGITQSPKYLFRKEGQNVTLSCEQNLNHDAMYWYRQDPGQGLRLIYYSQIVNDFQKGDIAEGYSVSREKKESFPLTVTSAQKNPTAFYLCASSIGIGTGNEKLFFGSGTQLSVL.

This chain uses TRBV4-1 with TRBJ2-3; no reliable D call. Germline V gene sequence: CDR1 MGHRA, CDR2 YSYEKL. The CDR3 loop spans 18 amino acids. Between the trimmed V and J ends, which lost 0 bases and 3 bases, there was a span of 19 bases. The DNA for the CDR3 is TGCGCCAGCAGCCAAGAAAGGTCTTGGCAGTCGCAGACAGATACGCAGTATTTT. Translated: CASSQERSWQSQTDTQYF.

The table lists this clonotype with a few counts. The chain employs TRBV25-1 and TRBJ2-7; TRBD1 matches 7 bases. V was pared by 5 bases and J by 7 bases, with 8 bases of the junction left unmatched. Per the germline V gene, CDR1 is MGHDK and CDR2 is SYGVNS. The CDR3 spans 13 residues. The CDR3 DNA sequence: TGTGCCAGCAGTATGACAGGGTCCGGGGAGCAGTACTTC. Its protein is CASSMTGSGEQYF.

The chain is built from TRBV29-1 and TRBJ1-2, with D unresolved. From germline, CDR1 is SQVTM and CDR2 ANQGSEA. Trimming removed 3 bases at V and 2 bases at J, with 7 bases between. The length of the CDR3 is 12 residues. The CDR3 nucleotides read TGCAGCGTTGAGCTGGAGAACTATGGCTACACCTTC. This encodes CSVELENYGYTF.

The CDR3 DNA follows: TGCGCCAGCAGCTTGGAGCGGGAAGGAGAGACCCAGTACTTC. It translates to CASSLEREGETQYF. The V and J genes are TRBV5-1 and TRBJ2-5; 7 bases agree with TRBD2. There are 14 residues in the CDR3. J lost 4 bases, V lost 0 bases, and 3 bases had no gene match. Germline lookup yields CDR1 SGHRS and CDR2 YFSETQ.

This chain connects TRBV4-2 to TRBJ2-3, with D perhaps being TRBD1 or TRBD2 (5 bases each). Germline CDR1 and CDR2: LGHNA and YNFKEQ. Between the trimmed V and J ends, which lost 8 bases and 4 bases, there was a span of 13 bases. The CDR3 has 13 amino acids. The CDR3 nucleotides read TGTGCCAGCGCTCGGGACGGGGCAGATACGCAGTATTTT. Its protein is CASARDGADTQYF.